This T cell receptor (beta chain) stems from a study of cytomegalovirus exposure and HLA in healthy donors. Study findings and constraints: TCR beta chains numbering under 200 were designated cytomegalovirus-associated. Most observed TCR sequences were rare, whereas some public TCRs were detected in many donors. Reported results showed that the classifier diagnosed cytomegalovirus status with high specificity and sensitivity. According to a subsequent analysis, TCR clusters from the first cohort were inclined to appear together in the roughly 120 validation repertoires.

The repertoire was sequenced with immunoSEQ multiplex PCR; TCRdb's copy has only in-frame clones and lacks some. The sample holds tens of thousands of clones, just over 90% seen once. As regards this clone: Its specificity is not known.

The CDR3 length is 15 residues. Germline loops: CDR1 LGHNA, CDR2 YNFKEQ. V was trimmed by 4 bases and J by 0 bases, leaving 12 bases between them. The genes are TRBV4-2 and TRBJ1-1; possible D gene TRBD1, 6 bases. The sequencing sample was made of PBMCs. The receptor was derived from a man aged 25-45 years in good health and CMV-seronegative. The CDR3 protein is CASSPGGQLNTEAFF. The CDR3 DNA reads TGTGCCAGCAGCCCAGGAGGACAGTTGAACACTGAAGCTTTCTTT.